This TCR beta chain was recorded in a study of blood T cell repertoires in COVID-19. Study in general: Collection of acute and convalescent COVID-19 samples took place in the United States, Italy and Spain.

This CDR3 contains 14 residues. Trimming stripped 0 bases from V and 4 bases from J, with 9 bases between. Germline V lookup: CDR1 MGHRA, CDR2 YSYEKL. Generated by immunoSEQ multiplex PCR, the TCRdb table keeps only in-frame clones and is missing some. The sample consists of about 420,000 clones, approximately 90% of them appearing once. The receptor was isolated from a man between 18 and 35 years old with COVID-19, enrolled during active disease. Sequencing was done on a sample of peripheral blood. The V call is TRBV4-1, the J call TRBJ1-2; the D is unclear. The CDR3 here is CASSQEVGPYGYTF. The CDR3 nucleotides are TGCGCCAGCAGCCAAGAGGTCGGTCCCTATGGCTACACCTTC.